This T cell receptor (beta chain) was recovered during a study of blood T cell repertoires in COVID-19. Study overall: The cDNA or gDNA used as material had been derived from T cells, B-cell-depleted T cells, or PBMCs.

V shed 4 bases and J shed 4 bases, with 17 bases lying between them. Germline V CDR1 and CDR2: MGHDK, SYGVNS. The CDR3 has 16 amino acids. This clone was counted only a few times. Original processing notes: Reference gene primers were amplified, and this amplification served to estimate nucleated cell counts. Profiling relied on immunoSEQ multiplex PCR, and the TCRdb table lists in-frame clones only, not all of them. The V and J calls and clone size were taken over from that table, and D and trimming were inferred from the DNA. Here the sample spans fewer than 300,000 clones, roughly 88% being singletons.

The clonotype originates from a man between 18 and 35 years old with active or convalescent COVID-19. What was sequenced was peripheral blood. V gene TRBV25-1 combines with J gene TRBJ1-3; D is possibly TRBD1 (6 bases). This chain's CDR3 is CASSAATGFSGNTIYF. Here the CDR3 DNA reads TGTGCCAGCAGTGCCGCGACAGGTTTTTCGGGAAACACCATATATTTT.